These 15 T cell receptor beta chains were all obtained from the same sample, sequenced in a study of cytomegalovirus exposure and HLA in healthy donors. Primers included in the PCR were 60 Vbeta and 13 Jbeta primers. The table came from immunoSEQ multiplex PCR; TCRdb's copy has only in-frame clones and leaves some out. The sample shows approximately 170,000 clones, approximately 75% of them seen only once. What was sequenced was PBMCs. Receptors were obtained from a girl aged 5-17 years in good health and CMV-seronegative.

V and J are TRBV5-1 and TRBJ2-1, with D possibly TRBD1 on 5 matching bases. CDR1 and CDR2 (germline): SGHRS, YFSETQ. The V end was cut by 9 bases, the J end by 10 bases, with 14 bases between. CDR3 size: 11 residues. DNA for the CDR3: TGCGCCACCCTTTTGGGGCAGGAGCAGTTCTTC. It yields the protein CATLLGQEQFF.

V gene TRBV7-3 combines with J gene TRBJ2-3; 7 nucleotides align to TRBD2. The germline CDR1 and CDR2 sequences are SGHTA and FQGTGA. V was clipped by 5 bases and J by 2 bases; unmatched bases: 7. CDR3 length equals 15 residues. CDR3 nucleotide sequence: TGTGCCAGCAGCCAGAGCGGGACCTACACAGATACGCAGTATTTT. This translates into CASSQSGTYTDTQYF.

This rearrangement joins TRBV2 to TRBJ2-6; D may be TRBD2 (5 bases). The V and J ends lost 6 bases and 0 bases respectively, with 9 bases between them. Germline CDR1 SNHLY, CDR2 FYNNEI. The CDR3 length is 15 residues. This CDR3 is CASRLGSSGANVLTF. CDR3 bases: TGTGCCAGCAGGTTGGGGAGCTCTGGGGCCAACGTCCTGACTTTC.

This clone was seen a handful of times. This chain joins TRBV2 and TRBJ2-1, with TRBD1 matching 8 bases. Per germline, CDR1 SNHLY and CDR2 FYNNEI. The CDR3 covers 16 residues. The V gene end was trimmed by 5 bases and the J gene end by 2 bases; junction bases not matched to a gene: 8. CDR3 bases: TGTGCCAGCAGTAAATCAGGGGGCACCGCCTACAATGAGCAGTTCTTC. It yields the protein CASSKSGGTAYNEQFF.

The chain couples TRBV7-6 to TRBJ1-4, with a possible D match to TRBD1 (6 bases). In germline, CDR1 is SGHVS, CDR2 FNYEAQ. The CDR3 has 15 residues. V lost 0 bases to trimming and J lost 5 bases, with 10 bases between them. CDR3 residues: CASSLAGRGNEKLFF. CDR3 in DNA: TGTGCCAGCAGCTTAGCGGGCAGGGGCAATGAAAAACTGTTTTTT.

The chain employs TRBV9 and TRBJ1-1; 7 bases fit TRBD1. The V gene end was trimmed by 3 bases and the J gene end by 6 bases; junction bases not matched to a gene: 11. This CDR3 has 15 residues. The V gene's germline CDR1 is SGDLS and CDR2 YYNGEE. The CDR3 DNA reads as TGTGCCAGCAGCGCCTCAGGGGGACGGCGGGCTGAAGCTTTCTTT. It codes for CASSASGGRRAEAFF.

This chain's CDR3 is CATRDRDFGGYTF. The CDR3 DNA reads TGTGCCACCCGGGACAGGGACTTTGGGGGCTACACCTTC. The chain combines TRBV6-1 with TRBJ1-2; 9 nucleotides align to TRBD1. Germline V gene data show CDR1 as MNHNS and CDR2 as SASEGT. CDR3 size: 13 residues. J was trimmed by 8 bases and V by 10 bases; bases with no gene match: 11.

This rearrangement joins TRBV4-1 to TRBJ2-1; 7 bases map to TRBD2. CDR1 is MGHRA and CDR2 is YSYEKL in the germline V gene. V shed 0 bases and J 4 bases; nucleotides not matched to a gene: 9. The CDR3 runs to 17 residues. The CDR3 spells CASSQEGGASVYNEQFF. CDR3 nucleotides: TGCGCCAGCAGCCAAGAGGGAGGGGCTAGTGTTTACAATGAGCAGTTCTTC.

The chain recombines TRBV5-1 with TRBJ2-1; 9 positions match TRBD1. This CDR3 spans 14 amino acids. Germline trimming cut 4 bases from V and 6 bases from J; bases unmatched to any gene: 5. Per the germline V gene, CDR1 is SGHRS and CDR2 is YFSETQ. The CDR3 coding sequence is TGCGCCAGCAGCCGGGACAGGGCTGGCAATGAGCAGTTCTTC. Its protein is CASSRDRAGNEQFF.

In this sample, this clone turned up a few times. The genes are TRBV7-7 and TRBJ2-1; 10 bases map to TRBD2. The V gene end was trimmed by 5 bases and the J gene end by 8 bases; junction bases not matched to a gene: 9. The CDR3 loop spans 15 amino acids. Looked up from germline, CDR1 is SSHAT and CDR2 is FNYEAQ (reference sequence). The CDR3 is CASSPVSGGAHEQFF. The CDR3 nucleotides are TGTGCCAGCAGCCCTGTAAGCGGGGGGGCCCATGAGCAGTTCTTC.

The chain joins TRBV6-6 to TRBJ2-7; tentatively, D is TRBD2 (6 bases). Trimming removed 0 bases from V and 1 base from J, with 13 bases in between. This CDR3 region has 16 residues. The germline V gene has CDR1 MNHNY and CDR2 SVGAGI (reference sequence). The CDR3 bases are TGTGCCAGCAGTTACTCGGTCTTGGAGGGGTCCTACGAGCAGTACTTC. Translated, it gives CASSYSVLEGSYEQYF.

CDR3 residues: CATSTARGAGSPLHF. CDR3 DNA: TGTGCCACCAGCACCGCTCGGGGAGCGGGTTCACCCCTCCACTTT. V and J are TRBV15 and TRBJ1-6; no clear D gene. The germline V gene has CDR1 LNHNV and CDR2 YYDKDF (reference sequence). Deletions cut 4 bases from V and 9 bases from J, with 16 bases between. This CDR3 is built from 15 residues.

This rearrangement joins TRBV9 to TRBJ2-7; 8 bases agree with TRBD2. The CDR3 covers 13 residues. Germline-derived CDR1 and CDR2 are SGDLS and YYNGEE. Losses at the gene ends were 3 bases for V and 9 bases for J; bases not matched to a gene: 8. The CDR3 coding sequence is TGTGCCAGCAGCGGTTCCGGGGGGGAATGGCAGTACTTC. Its translation is CASSGSGGEWQYF.

The CDR3, as DNA: TGTGCCATCAGCGCACAGGGACTAGGACTCAATGAGCAGTTCTTC. Residues: CAISAQGLGLNEQFF. This sequence joins TRBV10-3 and TRBJ2-1, with TRBD2 identical over 8 bases. CDR3 length: 15 residues. Germline-derived CDR1 and CDR2 are ENHRY and SYGVKD. J gave up 6 bases and V 6 bases, and 10 bases lay outside the gene matches.

The chain carries TRBV5-1 and TRBJ2-7; 14 bases are shared with TRBD2. Looked up from germline, CDR1 is SGHRS and CDR2 is YFSETQ. The CDR3 is 17 amino acids. Unmatched junction bases numbered 13, after V lost 5 bases and J lost 6 bases. The chain's CDR3 is CASSWGPGLAGVREQYF. DNA of the CDR3: TGCGCCAGCAGTTGGGGCCCGGGACTAGCGGGGGTTCGCGAGCAGTACTTC.